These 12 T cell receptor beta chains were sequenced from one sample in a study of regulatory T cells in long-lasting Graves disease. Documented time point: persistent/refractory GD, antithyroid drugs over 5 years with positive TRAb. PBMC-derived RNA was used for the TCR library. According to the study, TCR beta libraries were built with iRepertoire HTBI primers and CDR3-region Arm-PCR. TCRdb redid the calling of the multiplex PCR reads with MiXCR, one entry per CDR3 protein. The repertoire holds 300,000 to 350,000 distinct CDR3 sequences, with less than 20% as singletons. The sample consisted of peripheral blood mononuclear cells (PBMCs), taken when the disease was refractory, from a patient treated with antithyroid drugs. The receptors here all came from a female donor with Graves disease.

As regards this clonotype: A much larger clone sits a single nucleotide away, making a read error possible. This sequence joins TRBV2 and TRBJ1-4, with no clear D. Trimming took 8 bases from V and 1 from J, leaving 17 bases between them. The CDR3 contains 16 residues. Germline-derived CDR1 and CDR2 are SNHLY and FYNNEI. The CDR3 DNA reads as TGTGCCAGCTCATGGGCCTCGACGGTAACTAATGAAAAACTGTTTTTT. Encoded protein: CASSWASTVTNEKLFF.

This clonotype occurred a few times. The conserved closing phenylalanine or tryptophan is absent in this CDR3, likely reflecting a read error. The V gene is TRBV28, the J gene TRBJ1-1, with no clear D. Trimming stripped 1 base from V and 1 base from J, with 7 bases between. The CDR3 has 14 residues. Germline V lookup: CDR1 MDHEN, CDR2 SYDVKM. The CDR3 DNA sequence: TGTGCCAGCAGTTTATTCCACAAGAACACTGAAGCTTTCCTT. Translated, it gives CASSLFHKNTEAFL.

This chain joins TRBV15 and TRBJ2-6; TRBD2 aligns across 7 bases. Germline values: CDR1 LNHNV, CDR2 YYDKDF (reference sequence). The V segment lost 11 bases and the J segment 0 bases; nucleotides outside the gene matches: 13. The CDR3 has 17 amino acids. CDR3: CARSGGPSYSGANVLTF. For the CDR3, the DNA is TGTGCCCGGTCGGGGGGACCCTCCTACTCTGGGGCCAACGTCCTGACTTTC.

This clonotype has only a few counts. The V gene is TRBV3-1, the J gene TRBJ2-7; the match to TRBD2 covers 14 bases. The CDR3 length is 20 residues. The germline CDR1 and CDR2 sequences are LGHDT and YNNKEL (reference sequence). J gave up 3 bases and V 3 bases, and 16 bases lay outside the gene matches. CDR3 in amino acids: CASSQIHPGLAGDAYYEQYF. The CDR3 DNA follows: TGTGCCAGCAGCCAGATTCACCCGGGACTAGCGGGAGACGCTTACTACGAGCAGTACTTC.

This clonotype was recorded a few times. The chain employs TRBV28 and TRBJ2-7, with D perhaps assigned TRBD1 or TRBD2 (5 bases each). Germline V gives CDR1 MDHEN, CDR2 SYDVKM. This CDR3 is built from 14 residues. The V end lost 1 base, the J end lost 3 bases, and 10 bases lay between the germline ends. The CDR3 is CASSLSGGNYEQYF. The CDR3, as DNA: TGTGCCAGCAGTTTATCTGGGGGAAACTACGAGCAGTACTTC. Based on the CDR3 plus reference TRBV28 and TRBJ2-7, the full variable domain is DVKVTQSSRYLVKRTGEKVFLECVQDMDHENMFWYRQDPGLGLRLIYFSYDVKMKEKGDIPEGYSVSREKKERFSLILESASTNQTSMYLCASSLSGGNYEQYFGPGTRLTVT.

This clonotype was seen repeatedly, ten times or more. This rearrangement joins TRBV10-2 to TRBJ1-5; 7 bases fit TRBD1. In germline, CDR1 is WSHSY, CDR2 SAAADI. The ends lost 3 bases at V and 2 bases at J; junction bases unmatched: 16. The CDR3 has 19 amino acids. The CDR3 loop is CASSERTGVGYRGNQPQHF. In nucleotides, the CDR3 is TGCGCCAGCAGTGAAAGGACAGGCGTTGGGTACCGCGGCAATCAGCCCCAGCATTTT.

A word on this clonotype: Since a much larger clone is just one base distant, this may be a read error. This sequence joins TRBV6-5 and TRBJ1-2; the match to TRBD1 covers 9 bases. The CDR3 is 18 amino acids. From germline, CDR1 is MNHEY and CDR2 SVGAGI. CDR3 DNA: TGTGCCAGCAGTTACTCGAATGGACAGGGGAACACTAACTATGGCCACACCTTC. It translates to CASSYSNGQGNTNYGHTF.

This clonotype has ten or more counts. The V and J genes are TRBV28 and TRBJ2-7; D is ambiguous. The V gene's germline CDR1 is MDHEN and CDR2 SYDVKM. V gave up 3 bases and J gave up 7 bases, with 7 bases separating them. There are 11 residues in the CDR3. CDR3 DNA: TGTGCCAGCAGTTTCTTGCGAGAGCAGTACTTC. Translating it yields CASSFLREQYF.

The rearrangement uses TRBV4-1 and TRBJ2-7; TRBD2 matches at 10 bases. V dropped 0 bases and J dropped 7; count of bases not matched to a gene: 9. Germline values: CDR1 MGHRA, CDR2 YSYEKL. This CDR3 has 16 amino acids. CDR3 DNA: TGCGCCAGCAGCCAAGAACCAGCGGGAGGGAGAAGAGAGCAGTACTTC. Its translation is CASSQEPAGGRREQYF.

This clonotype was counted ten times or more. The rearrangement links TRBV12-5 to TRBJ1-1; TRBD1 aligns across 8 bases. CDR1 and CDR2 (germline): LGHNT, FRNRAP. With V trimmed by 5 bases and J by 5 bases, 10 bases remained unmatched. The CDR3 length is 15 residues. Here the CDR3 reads CASGIDRGRETEAFF. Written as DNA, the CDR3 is TGTGCTAGTGGTATCGACAGGGGTAGGGAAACTGAAGCTTTCTTT.

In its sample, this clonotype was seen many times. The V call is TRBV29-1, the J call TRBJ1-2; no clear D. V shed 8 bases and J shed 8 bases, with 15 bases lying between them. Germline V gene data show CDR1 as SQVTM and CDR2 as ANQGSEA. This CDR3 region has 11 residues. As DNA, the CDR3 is TGCAGCCCTGGAGATCTCGACGGCTACACCTTC. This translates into CSPGDLDGYTF.

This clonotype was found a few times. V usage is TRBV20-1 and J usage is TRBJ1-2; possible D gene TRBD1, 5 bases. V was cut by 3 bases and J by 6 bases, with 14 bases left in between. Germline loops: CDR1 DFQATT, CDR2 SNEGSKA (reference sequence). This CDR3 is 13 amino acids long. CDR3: CSASSRGRHGYTF. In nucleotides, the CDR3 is TGCAGTGCTAGTTCGAGGGGACGACATGGCTACACCTTC.